This T cell receptor (beta chain) was sequenced in a study of blood T cell repertoires in COVID-19 (dated by TCRdb to the early 2020s). Context from the whole study: The collaborator samples originated in the United States, Italy and Spain and spanned the acute and convalescent phases of COVID-19. Samples came from the ongoing ImmuneRACE study (first 160 participants) plus 1,254 subjects from 6 global collaborators. Subjects who had been exposed to COVID-19, were actively infected with it, or had recovered from it provided the deeply sampled blood TCRbeta repertoires that made up the dataset. Sample metadata almost always included a de-identified subject ID, COVID-19 status, age in years and sex. Where available, HLA class I and class II types were obtained from metadata supplied by the sample provider rather than from assay-based typing. The prospective study material was composed of cDNA or gDNA derived from T cells, B-cell-depleted T cells, or PBMCs. The repertoires were released in a freely available public database intended as a resource for research on the immune response to SARS-CoV-2. Study-wide conclusions, independent of this receptor: How much clinical and demographic metadata was included differed by source and by participant, and the metadata was provided uncurated.

Ends trimmed: V by 0 bases, J by 2 bases; bases unmatched to a gene: 4. Inclusive of the bounding cysteine and phenylalanine, the CDR3 is 16 residues long. Only the CDR3 DNA stays, 48 bases, in frame from base 1. CDR1 is given as MNHEY and CDR2 as SVGEGT, both from the germline V gene. The immunoSEQ Assay, a bias-controlled multiplex PCR, was used to amplify TCRbeta CDR3 regions from genomic DNA. On the study's bioinformatics: Nucleated cell counts per sample were estimated from amplification of reference gene primers within the assay. Sequence reads were collapsed and filtered to measure the absolute abundance of every unique TCRbeta CDR3 rearrangement. For each sample, productive Simpson clonality was calculated as the square root of Simpson's diversity index across productive rearrangements. The source is immuneACCESS, and TCRdb retained only in-frame sequences with V and J called. Part of the clones is not carried over; for the studies checked, unresolved V genes explain less than half of this, and the remainder is unexplained. D and trimming were read from the DNA, whereas the V and J calls and clone size are those reported in that table. In all, the sample holds about 74,000 clones, and approximately 88% of those were seen once. The biggest ten clones account for about 7% of the sample.

Collaborating institutions collected whole blood in K2EDTA tubes following their own protocols. For TCRbeta analysis, collaborators shipped samples as frozen whole blood, isolated PBMCs, or DNA extracted from either of those sample types. A note on this clone: Its antigen is currently not known. Per-base qualities were not stored, and no clone one base away is much larger.

Sample: peripheral blood. This chain joins TRBV6-2 or TRBV6-3 to TRBJ1-1; the junction holds 9 bases that match TRBD1. The sequence was obtained from a woman of 80 years or more with acute or convalescent COVID-19. The CDR3 here reads CASSYSRTGVNTEAFF. Read as DNA, the sequence is TGTGCCAGCAGTTACTCTCGGACAGGGGTAAACACTGAAGCTTTCTTT.